A selection of T cell receptor beta chains follows, all from one sample in a study of T cell responses to AZD1222 COVID-19 vaccine. TCRdb's table, derived via immunoSEQ multiplex PCR, lists solely in-frame clones and lacks some. This sample carries fewer than 150,000 clones, approximately 90% of them seen once, and the ten largest clones take about 5%. The sequenced sample was peripheral blood, obtained on day 0 of AZD1222 vaccination. The receptor set was obtained from an adult in good health. Both conserved end residues are trimmed from each CDR3. Fields, in order: clone size, V gene, J gene, CDR3 protein. Clone size is shown for a subset of rows, as once, few, many or a class of expanded clone.

clone size: .; V gene: TRBV6-5; J gene: TRBJ2-7; CDR3 protein: ASRAVWASNPEQY
clone size: once; V gene: TRBV28; J gene: TRBJ1-5; CDR3 protein: ASSPYGEPGNQPQH
clone size: .; V gene: TRBV6-4; J gene: TRBJ1-1; CDR3 protein: ASSEARGTEAF
clone size: .; V gene: TRBV6-5; J gene: TRBJ1-5; CDR3 protein: ASRATLNSNQPQH
clone size: .; V gene: TRBV6-5; J gene: TRBJ2-7; CDR3 protein: ASSYSSGGGYEQY
clone size: .; V gene: TRBV19; J gene: TRBJ2-2; CDR3 protein: ASNVDSPAGELF
clone size: .; V gene: TRBV4-2; J gene: TRBJ1-6; CDR3 protein: ASRPDQGAGNSPLH
clone size: .; V gene: TRBV6-2/TRBV6-3; J gene: TRBJ1-5; CDR3 protein: ASSSTSIAQPQH
clone size: .; V gene: TRBV18; J gene: TRBJ1-2; CDR3 protein: ASSPPGIGANYGYT
clone size: .; V gene: TRBV19; J gene: TRBJ2-3; CDR3 protein: ASRLRTTPARTDTQY
clone size: .; V gene: TRBV25-1; J gene: TRBJ1-4; CDR3 protein: ASRGQGGANEKLF
clone size: .; V gene: TRBV29-1; J gene: TRBJ1-1; CDR3 protein: SVRTGTEAF
clone size: once; V gene: TRBV28; J gene: TRBJ1-5; CDR3 protein: ASSSGQGADQPQH
clone size: .; V gene: TRBV7-9; J gene: TRBJ1-2; CDR3 protein: ASSPRPYGYT
clone size: .; V gene: TRBV28; J gene: TRBJ1-2; CDR3 protein: ASSTPRQGWGYT
clone size: .; V gene: TRBV4-3; J gene: TRBJ1-1; CDR3 protein: ASSQRQGGMNTEAF
clone size: few; V gene: TRBV19; J gene: TRBJ1-5; CDR3 protein: ASTRQGNQPQH
clone size: once; V gene: TRBV4-2; J gene: TRBJ1-2; CDR3 protein: ASSQGGNYGYT
clone size: few; V gene: TRBV7-6; J gene: TRBJ2-5; CDR3 protein: ASSWTVQETQY
clone size: .; V gene: TRBV7-8; J gene: TRBJ2-2; CDR3 protein: ARVELAGATGELF
clone size: .; V gene: TRBV7-9; J gene: TRBJ1-5; CDR3 protein: ASSLQGGQPQH
clone size: .; V gene: TRBV12-3/TRBV12-4; J gene: TRBJ1-6; CDR3 protein: ASRATSYSPLH
clone size: .; V gene: TRBV29-1; J gene: TRBJ1-5; CDR3 protein: SVEDNSNQPQH
clone size: .; V gene: TRBV28; J gene: TRBJ1-6; CDR3 protein: ASSLPQGQDNSPLH
clone size: once; V gene: TRBV7-2; J gene: TRBJ1-4; CDR3 protein: ASSLNTATNEKLF
clone size: .; V gene: TRBV28; J gene: TRBJ2-3; CDR3 protein: ASSLAGGADTQY
clone size: .; V gene: TRBV7-9; J gene: TRBJ1-1; CDR3 protein: ASSLTGPLEAF
clone size: once; V gene: TRBV6-6; J gene: TRBJ1-4; CDR3 protein: ASSRQATNEKLF
clone size: .; V gene: TRBV6-1; J gene: TRBJ2-3; CDR3 protein: ASSEGGGLSTDTQY
clone size: .; V gene: TRBV15; J gene: TRBJ1-4; CDR3 protein: ATSRDRTGGEKLF
clone size: .; V gene: TRBV9; J gene: TRBJ1-1; CDR3 protein: ASSARDSPSPAF
clone size: .; V gene: TRBV10-3; J gene: TRBJ1-2; CDR3 protein: AISPEGGRGYT
clone size: .; V gene: TRBV15; J gene: TRBJ1-5; CDR3 protein: ATSGPGAEDQPQH
clone size: .; V gene: TRBV6-1; J gene: TRBJ2-7; CDR3 protein: ASSEGQVPYEQY